These 2 T cell receptor beta chains were all obtained from the same sample, sequenced in a study of T cells in Graves' hyperthyroidism and ophthalmopathy. From RNA transcripts, TCR beta CDR3 regions were amplified. TCR CDR3 regions were first amplified by RT-PCR with HTBI primers. Each CDR3 protein gets one entry after TCRdb re-called the multiplex PCR reads with MiXCR. Among 450,000 to 700,000 distinct CDR3 sequences listed, just over 45% were seen once. Sequencing was carried out using peripheral blood or thyroid tissue (not recorded which). The receptor set was obtained from an adult woman with Graves' disease, either hyperthyroidism or ophthalmopathy (not recorded which).

The chain employs TRBV7-2 and TRBJ1-2, with TRBD1 as a possible D gene (6 bases). CDR3 length: 17 residues. Germline lookup yields CDR1 SGHTA and CDR2 FQGNSA. Trimming left V 4 bases short and J 2 bases short, with 20 bases between. CDR3 residues: CASSSNPIDRPNYGYTF. The CDR3 nucleotides read TGTGCCAGCAGCTCAAACCCGATTGACAGGCCCAACTATGGCTACACCTTC.

This chain joins TRBV7-2 and TRBJ1-2; D is ambiguous. The germline gives CDR1 SGHTA, CDR2 FQGNSA. The V end was cut by 5 bases, the J end by 4 bases, with 8 bases between. This CDR3 is 12 amino acids long. The CDR3 DNA is TGTGCCAGCAGCCGCGTCCTCTATGGCTACACCTTC. Its protein product is CASSRVLYGYTF. The full variable domain, completed using reference TRBV7-2 and TRBJ1-2, is GAGVSQSPSNKVTEKGKDVELRCDPISGHTALYWYRQSLGQGLEFLIYFQGNSAPDKSGLPSDRFSAERTGGSVSTLTIQRTQQEDSAVYLCASSRVLYGYTFGSGTRLTVV.